This T cell receptor (beta chain) stems from a study of blood T cell repertoires in COVID-19 (dated by TCRdb to 2020 to 2022). Some background on the complete study: The collaborator samples originated in the United States, Italy and Spain and spanned the acute and convalescent phases of COVID-19. The prospective study material was composed of cDNA or gDNA derived from T cells, B-cell-depleted T cells, or PBMCs. Deeply sampled blood TCRbeta repertoires from subjects exposed to, actively infected with, or recovered from COVID-19 were included in the dataset. A freely available public database, intended as a resource for researchers studying the immune response to SARS-CoV-2, is where the repertoires were released. Samples were obtained from the ongoing ImmuneRACE study (first 160 participants) and from approximately 1,200 subjects provided by 6 global collaborators. Nearly every sample came with metadata listing a de-identified subject ID, COVID-19 status, age in years and sex. HLA class I and class II types, where available, came from metadata supplied by the sample provider rather than from assay-based typing.

TCRbeta CDR3 regions were amplified from genomic DNA by means of the immunoSEQ Assay, a bias-controlled multiplex PCR. Concerning the study's data processing: Nucleated cell counts per sample were estimated from amplification of reference gene primers within the assay. To quantify the absolute abundance of each unique TCRbeta CDR3 rearrangement, sequence reads were collapsed and filtered. For each sample, productive Simpson clonality was calculated by taking the square root of Simpson's diversity index across productive rearrangements. TCRdb's version of the immuneACCESS table is confined to in-frame rearrangements and falls short of the full clone set. An unresolved V gene accounts for under half of the shortfall where checked; the remainder is of unknown origin. V, J and clone size were drawn from that table, and D and trimming were deduced from the DNA. A total of 390,000 or so clones appear in this sample, more than 75% of them only once. The ten largest clonotypes hold around 10% of the sample.

A remark on this clone: Its specific antigen is unknown. Nothing much larger sits one base from this clone, and base qualities are not available.

In the prospective study, participants were roughly 18 to 89 years old, resided in about two dozen geographic areas of the United States, and were enrolled through a virtual design. In the prospective study, participants were assigned to cohorts based on the clinical history participants reported in a screening survey and a study questionnaire. For ImmuneRACE Cohort 3, a participant was defined as recovered based on two consecutive negative NP/OP PCR tests, clearance by a healthcare professional, or resolution of symptoms. Mobile phlebotomists in the prospective study collected whole blood, serum and a nasopharyngeal or oropharyngeal swab from every participant. Additional blood draws and questionnaires over an approximately two-month period could optionally be provided by prospective study participants. Prospective study blood samples were shipped either frozen or at room temperature before DNA extraction.

The germline V gene encodes CDR1 MDHEN and CDR2 SYDVKM. The CDR3, from cysteine to phenylalanine, totals 17 residues. Here the CDR3 DNA is all that survives: 51 bases in frame from base 1. The germline V end is reduced by 8 bases and the J end by 12 bases; junction bases left unmatched: 24. Broad study findings and their caveats: Clinical and demographic metadata were provided uncurated, with the amount varying by source and participant.

The rearranged segments are TRBV28 and TRBJ1-2; the central 10 bases match TRBD1. The sequence derives from a woman in her forties or fifties who had recovered from COVID-19. Input material: PBMCs or T cells enriched from blood (not recorded which). The CDR3 reads CASAARGTGAPLVPHTF. The sequence in DNA is TGTGCCAGCGCCGCTAGGGGGACAGGGGCTCCATTAGTACCTCACACCTTC.